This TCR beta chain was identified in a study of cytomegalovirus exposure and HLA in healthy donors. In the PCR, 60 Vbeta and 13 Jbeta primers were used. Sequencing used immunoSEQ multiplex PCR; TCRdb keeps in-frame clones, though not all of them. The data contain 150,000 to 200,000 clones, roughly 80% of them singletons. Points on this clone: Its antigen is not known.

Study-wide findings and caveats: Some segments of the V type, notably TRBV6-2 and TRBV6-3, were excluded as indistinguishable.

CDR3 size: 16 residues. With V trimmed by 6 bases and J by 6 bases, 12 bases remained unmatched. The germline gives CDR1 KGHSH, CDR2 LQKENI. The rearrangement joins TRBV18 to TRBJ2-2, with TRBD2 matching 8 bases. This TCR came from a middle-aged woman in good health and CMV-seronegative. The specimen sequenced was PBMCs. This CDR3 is CASSQSASGFAGELFF. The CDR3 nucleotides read TGTGCCAGCTCTCAGTCGGCTAGCGGGTTTGCCGGGGAGCTGTTTTTT.